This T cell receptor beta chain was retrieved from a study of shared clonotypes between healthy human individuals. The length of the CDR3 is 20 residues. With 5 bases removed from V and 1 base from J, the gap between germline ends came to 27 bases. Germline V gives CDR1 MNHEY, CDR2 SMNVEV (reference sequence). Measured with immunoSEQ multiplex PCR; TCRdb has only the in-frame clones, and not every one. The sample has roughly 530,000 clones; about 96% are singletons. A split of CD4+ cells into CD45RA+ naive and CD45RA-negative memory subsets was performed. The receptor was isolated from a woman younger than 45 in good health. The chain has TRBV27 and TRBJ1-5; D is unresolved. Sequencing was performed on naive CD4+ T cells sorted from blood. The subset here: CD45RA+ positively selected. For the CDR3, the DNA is TGTGCCAGCAGTCCTCCAAGGGAGATGGAAAGGGTGTTAAGCAATCAGCCCCAGCATTTT. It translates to CASSPPREMERVLSNQPQHF.